This T cell receptor (beta chain) was retrieved from a study of blood T cell repertoires in COVID-19. Study details: Samples representing acute and convalescent COVID-19 were sourced from the United States, Italy and Spain. PBMCs, B-cell-depleted T cells, or T cells provided the cDNA or gDNA that made up the material.

The sample holds a few counts of this clone. This CDR3 is built from 18 residues. Germline V gives CDR1 SGHVS, CDR2 FQNEAQ. J lost 0 bases, V lost 3 bases, and 10 bases had no gene match. Original handling: How many nucleated cells were present was estimated from reference gene primer amplification. The assay was immunoSEQ multiplex PCR, and TCRdb's table has in-frame clones only and misses some. V, J and clone size derive from that table, while D and trimming were established from the DNA sequence. In the table there are 200,000 to 250,000 clones, roughly 80% of which are singletons. The sample consisted of peripheral blood. This clonotype was sampled from a woman aged 55-70 years with active or convalescent COVID-19. The V call is TRBV7-8, the J call TRBJ2-7; 11 bases are shared with TRBD2. This CDR3 is CASSFDLAGGKHSYEQYV. CDR3 sequence (DNA): TGTGCCAGCAGCTTCGATCTAGCGGGGGGAAAACACTCCTACGAGCAGTACGTC.